This TCR beta chain was recovered during a study of cytomegalovirus exposure and HLA in healthy donors. For the study at large: Unique TCRs numbering around 85 million, obtained from HLA-typed donors, made up an early data release.

Trimming stripped 3 bases from V and 1 base from J, with 7 bases between. Germline-derived CDR1 and CDR2 are MNHEY and SMNVEV (reference sequence). The CDR3 runs 14 residues. Whereas donors were nominally healthy upon sampling, unrecorded immune exposures were probable. The PCR contained 60 Vbeta and 13 Jbeta primers. The table came from immunoSEQ multiplex PCR; TCRdb's copy has only in-frame clones and leaves some out. The data hold 150,000 to 200,000 clones, with about 72% observed a single time. On this clone itself: The target antigen is unknown.

Regarding the study as a whole: Reported performance of the classifier showed diagnosis of cytomegalovirus status with high specificity and sensitivity. Differences between HLA loci emerged in a later analysis of TCR association rates, with DRB1 most and HLA-C fewest.

The V call is TRBV27, the J call TRBJ1-5; D call uncertain. The material sequenced was PBMCs. The clonotype originates from a man in his fifties or sixties in good health and CMV-seronegative. CDR3 DNA sequence: TGTGCCAGCAGTTTCCCGGGGAGCAATCAGCCCCAGCATTTT. Its protein is CASSFPGSNQPQHF.